A single sample gave rise to the 20 T cell receptor beta chains below, sequenced in a study of T cell responses to AZD1222 COVID-19 vaccine. Sequencing used immunoSEQ multiplex PCR; TCRdb keeps in-frame clones, though not all of them. Here the sample spans nearly 110,000 clones, around nine tenths being singletons. This specimen consisted of peripheral blood, obtained on day 0 of AZD1222 vaccination. The receptors stem from an adult in good health.

The V and J genes are TRBV12-3 or TRBV12-4 and TRBJ2-1; tentatively, D is TRBD1 (5 bases). Trimming shortened V by 9 bases and J by 10 bases, and 13 bases separated the two germline ends. This CDR3 has 11 residues. This chain's CDR3 is CASSRVGEQFF. As DNA, the CDR3 is TGTGCCAGTTCCAGGGTGGGCGAGCAGTTCTTC.

This clone is a singleton in its sample. CDR3: CASGWGGTKKNIQYF. The CDR3, as DNA: TGTGCCAGTGGGTGGGGGGGTACAAAAAAAAACATTCAGTACTTC. The rearrangement joins TRBV19 to TRBJ2-4; 7 nucleotides line up with TRBD2. Looked up from germline, CDR1 is LNHDA and CDR2 is SQIVND (reference sequence). Germline trimming cut 8 bases from V and 4 bases from J; bases unmatched to any gene: 11. This CDR3 spans 15 amino acids.

V is TRBV5-4 and J is TRBJ2-3, with D perhaps being TRBD1 or TRBD2 (7 bases each). CDR3 length equals 14 residues. Trimming removed 3 bases at V and 4 bases at J, with 12 bases between. From germline, CDR1 is SGHNT and CDR2 YYREEE (reference sequence). The CDR3 loop is CASSSTGRADTQYF. In nucleotides, the CDR3 is TGTGCCAGCAGCTCGACAGGGAGGGCAGATACGCAGTATTTT. Full variable domain (rest looked up from reference TRBV5-4 and TRBJ2-3): ETGVTQSPTHLIKTRGQQVTLRCSSQSGHNTVSWYQQALGQGPQFIFQYYREEENGRGNFPPRFSGLQFPNYSSELNVNALELDDSALYLCASSSTGRADTQYFGPGTRLTVL.

V usage is TRBV29-1 and J usage is TRBJ1-3; possibly TRBD1 for D (6 bases). The CDR3 totals 14 residues. Germline CDR1 reads SQVTM; CDR2 reads ANQGSEA. The germline V and J ends were trimmed by 5 bases and 0 bases, with 11 bases remaining between them. Written as DNA, the CDR3 is TGCAGCGTTAGAGGACAGAGCTCTGGAAACACCATATATTTT. Translating gives CSVRGQSSGNTIYF. The variable domain in full, with the rest retrieved from reference TRBV29-1 and TRBJ1-3, is SAVISQKPSRDICQRGTSLTIQCQVDSQVTMMFWYRQQPGQSLTLIATANQGSEATYESGFVIDKFPISRPNLTFSTLTVSNMSPEDSSIYLCSVRGQSSGNTIYFGEGSWLTVV.

The V call is TRBV25-1, the J call TRBJ2-2; D may be TRBD2 (6 bases). V was pared by 6 bases and J by 6 bases, with 14 bases between. The germline gives CDR1 MGHDK, CDR2 SYGVNS. The CDR3 is 14 residues long. In nucleotides, the CDR3 is TGTGCCAGCAGCCACGGATCTAGCGCCGGGGAGCTGTTTTTT. This translates into CASSHGSSAGELFF.

V is TRBV4-1 and J is TRBJ2-1; D is possibly TRBD2 (5 bases). The CDR3 has 14 residues. Germline assignment: CDR1 MGHRA and CDR2 YSYEKL. Trimming took off 3 bases at V and 4 bases at J, with 10 bases between the two ends. CDR3 DNA: TGCGCCAGCAGCCACCCCGGGGATTACAATGAGCAGTTCTTC. Its protein is CASSHPGDYNEQFF.

The J gene is TRBJ1-1, the V gene TRBV27; D perhaps matches TRBD1 (5 bases). Germline V gene sequence: CDR1 MNHEY, CDR2 SMNVEV (reference sequence). Trimming took 6 bases from V and 10 from J, leaving 15 bases between them. The CDR3 length is 12 residues. The CDR3 nucleotides are TGTGCCAGCAGCGAGTGGGGGTCTGGAGCTTTCTTT. Translation gives CASSEWGSGAFF.

This chain uses TRBV6-5 with TRBJ2-7; TRBD2 might be the D (7 bases). The CDR3 consists of 15 residues. Germline CDR1 and CDR2: MNHEY and SVGAGI. With 2 bases removed from V and 2 bases from J, the gap between germline ends came to 13 bases. CDR3 amino acids: CASSYARGATYEQYF. CDR3 in DNA: TGTGCCAGCAGTTACGCCCGGGGGGCTACCTACGAGCAGTACTTC.

The genes are TRBV18 and TRBJ2-7; D is ambiguous. Trimming stripped 6 bases from V and 6 bases from J, with 15 bases between. The CDR3 covers 13 residues. Germline CDR1 and CDR2: KGHSH and LQKENI. The CDR3 DNA sequence: TGTGCCAGCTCCCAATTAGCAGCGCCCGAGCAGTACTTC. Translated: CASSQLAAPEQYF.

The CDR3, as DNA: TGTGCCAGCAGCCTGCTAGCGGGGGGGCACTACAATGAGCAGTTCTTC. This translates into CASSLLAGGHYNEQFF. The V and J genes are TRBV14 and TRBJ2-1; 12 bases are shared with TRBD2. The CDR3 totals 16 residues. Germline V gene data show CDR1 as SGHDN and CDR2 as FVKESK. After removal of 4 bases from V and 3 bases from J, the junction contained 4 bases not matched to a gene. Full variable domain (outside the CDR3, taken from reference TRBV14 and TRBJ2-1): EAGVTQFPSHSVIEKGQTVTLRCDPISGHDNLYWYRRVMGKEIKFLLHFVKESKQDESGMPNNRFLAERTGGTYSTLKVQPAELEDSGVYFCASSLLAGGHYNEQFFGPGTRLTVL.

There are a few counts of this clone. V gene TRBV3-1 (or the pseudogene TRBV3-2) combines with J gene TRBJ1-2; D is ambiguous. Germline-derived CDR1 and CDR2 are LGHDT and YNNKEL (reference sequence). V lost 2 bases and J lost 4, with 5 bases in between. The CDR3 length is 12 residues. CDR3 sequence (DNA): TGTGCCAGCAGCCAACAAGTCTATGGCTACACCTTC. Translation gives CASSQQVYGYTF.

The chain employs TRBV5-1 and TRBJ2-7; D is undetermined. CDR3 length: 14 residues. Between the trimmed V and J ends, which lost 0 bases and 2 bases, there was a span of 9 bases. Germline CDR1 and CDR2: SGHRS and YFSETQ. CDR3 bases: TGCGCCAGCAGCTTGGACGTACCCCCCTACGAGCAGTACTTC. The encoded protein is CASSLDVPPYEQYF.

The chain links TRBV6-5 to TRBJ1-3; D is undetermined. Germline V gene sequence: CDR1 MNHEY, CDR2 SVGAGI. The ends were cut back, 2 bases at V and 5 bases at J, with 13 bases in the middle. This CDR3 comprises 15 residues. The CDR3 here is CASSYVEGRRNTIYF. CDR3 DNA: TGTGCCAGCAGTTACGTAGAAGGTCGGCGAAACACCATATATTTT.

The J gene is TRBJ1-2, the V gene TRBV7-9; D is ambiguous. The CDR3 has 13 amino acids. Between the trimmed V and J ends, which lost 6 bases and 4 bases, there was a span of 12 bases. CDR1 is SEHNR, CDR2 FQNEAQ, per germline (reference sequence). In DNA form, the CDR3 reads TGTGCCAGCAGTCCTCCCGGGTCCTATGGCTACACCTTC. Protein sequence: CASSPPGSYGYTF.

The gene calls are TRBV18 and TRBJ1-3; no clear D. V gave up 2 bases and J gave up 2 bases, with 10 bases separating them. This CDR3 comprises 15 residues. The germline V gene encodes CDR1 KGHSH and CDR2 LQKENI. CDR3: CASSPLDSAGNTIYF. The CDR3 DNA is TGTGCCAGCTCACCATTGGACTCGGCTGGAAACACCATATATTTT.

The chain carries TRBV30 and TRBJ1-2; no clear D gene. This CDR3 has 12 residues. Trimming removed 1 base at V and 4 bases at J, with 7 bases between. In germline, CDR1 is GTSNPN, CDR2 SVGIG (reference sequence). CDR3 protein: CAWSARSYGYTF. The CDR3 bases are TGTGCCTGGAGTGCGAGGAGCTATGGCTACACCTTC. Drawing the rest from reference TRBV30 and TRBJ1-2, the complete variable domain is SQTIHQWPATLVQPVGSPLSLECTVEGTSNPNLYWYRQAAGRGLQLLFYSVGIGQISSEVPQNLSASRPQDRQFILSSKKLLLSDSGFYLCAWSARSYGYTFGSGTRLTVV.

V gene TRBV4-1 combines with J gene TRBJ1-6; 7 nucleotides align to TRBD1. Germline V lookup: CDR1 MGHRA, CDR2 YSYEKL. Trimming removed 3 bases from V and 7 bases from J; junction bases left unmatched: 6. This CDR3 region has 15 residues. The CDR3 sequence: CASSQPDRINSPLHF. The CDR3 bases are TGCGCCAGCAGCCAGCCGGACAGGATAAATTCACCCCTCCACTTT.

The chain employs TRBV7-3 and TRBJ2-1; D gene uncertain. The CDR3 runs to 13 residues. V was trimmed by 6 bases and J by 7 bases, leaving 13 bases between them. Germline V CDR1 and CDR2: SGHTA, FQGTGA. CDR3 sequence: CASRDATRNEQFF. The CDR3 DNA follows: TGTGCCAGCAGGGACGCCACGAGAAATGAGCAGTTCTTC.

The J gene is TRBJ2-2, the V gene TRBV29-1; D is undetermined. V dropped 3 bases and J dropped 6 bases, with 5 bases sitting between them. Germline assignment: CDR1 SQVTM and CDR2 ANQGSEA. CDR3 size: 11 residues. DNA of the CDR3: TGCAGCGTTGAGACGGCCGGGGAGCTGTTTTTT. Residues: CSVETAGELFF.

This clone was seen once. The chain carries TRBV6-2 or TRBV6-3 and TRBJ2-7, with D perhaps being TRBD1 or TRBD2 (5 bases each). Trimming removed 0 bases from V and 6 bases from J, with 9 bases in between. Germline assignment: CDR1 MNHEY and CDR2 SVGEGT. The CDR3 length is 13 residues. CDR3 in amino acids: CASSYSNGGEQYF. In DNA form, the CDR3 reads TGTGCCAGCAGTTACTCGAATGGGGGCGAGCAGTACTTC.